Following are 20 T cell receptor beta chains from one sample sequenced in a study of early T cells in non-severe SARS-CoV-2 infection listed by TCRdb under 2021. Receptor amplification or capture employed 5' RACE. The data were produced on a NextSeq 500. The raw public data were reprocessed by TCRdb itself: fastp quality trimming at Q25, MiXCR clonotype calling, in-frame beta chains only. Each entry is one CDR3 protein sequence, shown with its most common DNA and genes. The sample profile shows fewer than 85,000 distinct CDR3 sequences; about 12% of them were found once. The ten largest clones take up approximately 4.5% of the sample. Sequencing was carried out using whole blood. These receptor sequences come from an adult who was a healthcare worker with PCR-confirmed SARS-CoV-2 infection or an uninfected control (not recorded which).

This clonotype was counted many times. The CDR3 is CASSFGGHTDSPLHF. DNA for the CDR3: TGCGCCAGCAGCTTCGGGGGCCACACCGATTCACCCCTCCACTTT. The J gene is TRBJ1-6, the V gene TRBV5-1; possibly TRBD1 for D (6 bases). The CDR3 is 15 amino acids. CDR1 and CDR2 from the germline V gene are SGHRS and YFSETQ. The V and J ends lost 2 bases and 8 bases respectively, with 14 bases between them. The full variable domain, its missing parts supplied by reference TRBV5-1 and TRBJ1-6, is KAGVTQTPRYLIKTRGQQVTLSCSPISGHRSVSWYQQTPGQGLQFLFEYFSETQRNKGNFPGRFSGRQFSNSRSEMNVSTLELGDSALYLCASSFGGHTDSPLHFGNGTRLTVT.

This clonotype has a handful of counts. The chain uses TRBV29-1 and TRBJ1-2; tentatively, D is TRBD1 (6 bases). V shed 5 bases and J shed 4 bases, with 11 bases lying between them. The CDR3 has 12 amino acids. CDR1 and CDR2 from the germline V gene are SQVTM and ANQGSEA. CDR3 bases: TGCAGCGTTACGACAGGCAGCTATGGCTACACCTTC. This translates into CSVTTGSYGYTF.

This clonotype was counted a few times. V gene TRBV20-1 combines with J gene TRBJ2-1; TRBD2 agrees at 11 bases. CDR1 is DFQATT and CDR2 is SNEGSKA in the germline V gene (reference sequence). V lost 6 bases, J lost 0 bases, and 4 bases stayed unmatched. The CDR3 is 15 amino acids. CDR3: CSAPGLAGSYNEQFF. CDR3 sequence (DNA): TGCAGTGCCCCAGGACTAGCGGGCTCCTACAATGAGCAGTTCTTC.

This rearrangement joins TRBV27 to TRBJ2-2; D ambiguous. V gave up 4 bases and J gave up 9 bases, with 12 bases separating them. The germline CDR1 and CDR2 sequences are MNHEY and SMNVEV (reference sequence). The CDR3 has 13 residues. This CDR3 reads CASSSMTHRELFF. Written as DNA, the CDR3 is TGTGCCAGCAGTTCCATGACCCACCGGGAGCTGTTTTTT.

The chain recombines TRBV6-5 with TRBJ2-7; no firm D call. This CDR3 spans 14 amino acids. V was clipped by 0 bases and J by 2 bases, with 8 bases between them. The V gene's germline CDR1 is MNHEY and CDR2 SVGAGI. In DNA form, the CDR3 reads TGTGCCAGCAGTTACTCGGGATTTACCTACGAGCAGTACTTC. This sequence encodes CASSYSGFTYEQYF.

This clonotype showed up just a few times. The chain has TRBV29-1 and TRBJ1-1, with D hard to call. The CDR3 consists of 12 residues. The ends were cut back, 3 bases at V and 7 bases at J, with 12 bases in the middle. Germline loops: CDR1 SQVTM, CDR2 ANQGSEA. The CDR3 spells CSVDDGPLEAFF. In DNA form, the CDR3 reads TGCAGCGTTGATGACGGACCCCTTGAAGCTTTCTTT.

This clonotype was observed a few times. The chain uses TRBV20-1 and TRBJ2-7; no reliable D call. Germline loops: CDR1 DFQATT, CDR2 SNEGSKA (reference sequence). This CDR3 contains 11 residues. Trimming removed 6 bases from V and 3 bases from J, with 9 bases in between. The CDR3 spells CSALSVYEQYF. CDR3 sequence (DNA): TGCAGTGCCTTATCGGTCTACGAGCAGTACTTC.

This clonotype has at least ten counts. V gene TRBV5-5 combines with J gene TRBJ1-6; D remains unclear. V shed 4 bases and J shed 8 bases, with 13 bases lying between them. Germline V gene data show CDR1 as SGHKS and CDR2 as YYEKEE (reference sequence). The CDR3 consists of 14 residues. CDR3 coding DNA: TGTGCCAGCAGCCTTCAGACAAGTTATTCACCCCTCCACTTT. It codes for CASSLQTSYSPLHF.

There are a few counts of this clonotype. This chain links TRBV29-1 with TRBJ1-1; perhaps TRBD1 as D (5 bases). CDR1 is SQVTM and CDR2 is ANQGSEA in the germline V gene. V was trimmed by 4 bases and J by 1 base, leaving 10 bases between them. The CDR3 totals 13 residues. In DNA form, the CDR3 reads TGCAGCGTTGCCGGGGCAGAGAACACTGAAGCTTTCTTT. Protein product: CSVAGAENTEAFF.

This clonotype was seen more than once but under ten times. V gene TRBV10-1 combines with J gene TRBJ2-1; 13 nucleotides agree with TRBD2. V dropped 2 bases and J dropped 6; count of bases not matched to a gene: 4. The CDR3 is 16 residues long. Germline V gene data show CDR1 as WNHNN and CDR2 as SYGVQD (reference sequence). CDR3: CASSEDGTSGVNEQFF. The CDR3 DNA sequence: TGCGCCAGCAGTGAGGACGGGACTAGCGGGGTCAATGAGCAGTTCTTC.

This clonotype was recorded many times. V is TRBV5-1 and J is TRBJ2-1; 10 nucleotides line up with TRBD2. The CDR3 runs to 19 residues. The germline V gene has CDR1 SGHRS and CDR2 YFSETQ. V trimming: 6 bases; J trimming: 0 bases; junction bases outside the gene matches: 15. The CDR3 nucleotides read TGCGCCAGCAACCGATGGTCTCTAGCGGGGGCTAGCTCCTACAATGAGCAGTTCTTC. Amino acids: CASNRWSLAGASSYNEQFF.

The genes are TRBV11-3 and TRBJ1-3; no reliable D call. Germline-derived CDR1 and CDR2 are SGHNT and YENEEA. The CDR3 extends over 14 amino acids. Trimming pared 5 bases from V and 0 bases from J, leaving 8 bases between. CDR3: CASSQMGSGNTIYF. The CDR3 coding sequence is TGTGCCAGCAGCCAGATGGGCTCTGGAAACACCATATATTTT. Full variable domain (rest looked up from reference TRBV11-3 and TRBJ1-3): EAGVVQSPRYKIIEKKQPVAFWCNPISGHNTLYWYLQNLGQGPELLIRYENEEAVDDSQLPKDRFSAERLKGVDSTLKIQPAELGDSAVYLCASSQMGSGNTIYFGEGSWLTVV.

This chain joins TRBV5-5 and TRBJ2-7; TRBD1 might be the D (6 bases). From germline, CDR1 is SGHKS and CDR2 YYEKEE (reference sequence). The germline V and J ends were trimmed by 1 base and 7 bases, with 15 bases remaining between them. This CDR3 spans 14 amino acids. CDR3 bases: TGTGCCAGCAGCTTGACGTCCCAAACAGGGGAGCAGTACTTC. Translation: CASSLTSQTGEQYF.

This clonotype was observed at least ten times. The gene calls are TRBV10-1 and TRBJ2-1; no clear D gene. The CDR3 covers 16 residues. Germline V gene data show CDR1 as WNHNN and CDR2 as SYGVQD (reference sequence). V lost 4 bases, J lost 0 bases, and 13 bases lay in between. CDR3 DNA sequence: TGCGCCAGCAGTGCCGGGCAGGCGAGCTCCTACAATGAGCAGTTCTTC. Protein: CASSAGQASSYNEQFF.

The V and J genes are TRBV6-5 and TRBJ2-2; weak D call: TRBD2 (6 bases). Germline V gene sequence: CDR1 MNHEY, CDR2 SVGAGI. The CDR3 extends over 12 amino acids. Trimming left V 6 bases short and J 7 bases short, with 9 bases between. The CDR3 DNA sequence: TGTGCCAGCAGGGGACTTGGCGGGGAGCTGTTTTTT. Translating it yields CASRGLGGELFF.

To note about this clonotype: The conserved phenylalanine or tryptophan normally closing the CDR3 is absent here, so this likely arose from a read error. This chain's CDR3 is CAGQGAINEQFL. The CDR3 nucleotides read TGTGCCGGACAGGGGGCCATCAATGAGCAGTTCCTC. J is TRBJ2-1 and V is TRBV30, with TRBD1 identical over 11 bases. V shed 8 bases, J shed 6 bases, and the junction held 3 bases outside the gene matches. Germline values: CDR1 GTSNPN, CDR2 SVGIG (reference sequence). CDR3 length: 12 amino acids.

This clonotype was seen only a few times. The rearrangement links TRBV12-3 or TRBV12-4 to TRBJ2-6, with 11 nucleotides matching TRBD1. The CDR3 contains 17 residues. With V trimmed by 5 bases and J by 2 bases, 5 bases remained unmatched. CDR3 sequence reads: CASSGDRGDTGANVLTF. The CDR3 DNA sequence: TGTGCCAGCAGTGGGGACAGGGGGGACACTGGGGCCAACGTCCTGACTTTC.

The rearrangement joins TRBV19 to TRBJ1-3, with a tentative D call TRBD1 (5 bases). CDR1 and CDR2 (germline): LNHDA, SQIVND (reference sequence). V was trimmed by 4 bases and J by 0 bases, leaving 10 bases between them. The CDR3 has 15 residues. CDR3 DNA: TGTGCCAGTAGTAGGGGACCGTTCTCTGGAAACACCATATATTTT. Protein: CASSRGPFSGNTIYF.

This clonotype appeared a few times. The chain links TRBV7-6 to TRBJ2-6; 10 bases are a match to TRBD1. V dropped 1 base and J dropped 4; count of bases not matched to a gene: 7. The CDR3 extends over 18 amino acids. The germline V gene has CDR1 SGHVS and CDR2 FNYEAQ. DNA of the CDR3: TGTGCCAGCAGCTTAGAGGGACAGGGGATCTCCGGGGCCAACGTCCTGACTTTC. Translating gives CASSLEGQGISGANVLTF.

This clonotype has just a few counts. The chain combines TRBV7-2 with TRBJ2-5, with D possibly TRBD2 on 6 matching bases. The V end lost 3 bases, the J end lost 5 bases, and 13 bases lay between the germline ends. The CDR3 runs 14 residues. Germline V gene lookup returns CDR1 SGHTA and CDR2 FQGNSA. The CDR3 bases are TGTGCCAGCAGCTTCTCAGCGACTAGGGAGACCCAGTACTTC. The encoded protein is CASSFSATRETQYF. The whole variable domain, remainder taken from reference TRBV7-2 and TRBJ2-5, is GAGVSQSPSNKVTEKGKDVELRCDPISGHTALYWYRQSLGQGLEFLIYFQGNSAPDKSGLPSDRFSAERTGGSVSTLTIQRTQQEDSAVYLCASSFSATRETQYFGPGTRLLVL.